These 17 T cell receptor beta chains were sequenced from one sample in a study of blood T cell repertoires in COVID-19. Libraries were prepared by immunoSEQ multiplex PCR; TCRdb keeps only in-frame clonotypes and omits some of them. The sample holds a few hundred thousand clones; approximately 85% are singletons and the top ten take 0.75% to 1%. Sequencing input: PBMCs or T cells enriched from blood (not recorded which). Every receptor here comes from a woman aged 25-40 years who had recovered from COVID-19.

There are a few counts of this clone. This chain uses TRBV7-2 with TRBJ1-2; D is undetermined. V was shortened by 1 base and J by 2 bases, with 11 bases between the two germline ends. This CDR3 spans 15 amino acids. CDR1 and CDR2 (germline): SGHTA, FQGNSA. The CDR3 spells CASSLDSSGNYGYTF. CDR3 bases: TGTGCCAGCAGCTTAGATTCCTCAGGAAACTATGGCTACACCTTC.

The chain joins TRBV6-2 or TRBV6-3 to TRBJ2-5; D perhaps matches TRBD1 (6 bases). CDR1 MNHEY and CDR2 SVGEGT come from the germline V gene. The CDR3 consists of 16 residues. Trimming took off 4 bases at V and 4 bases at J, with 19 bases between the two ends. Here the CDR3 reads CASSSGTQTTRETQYF. DNA for the CDR3: TGTGCCAGCAGTTCCGGGACACAAACTACCCGAGAGACCCAGTACTTC.

The gene calls are TRBV5-6 and TRBJ1-1; the D gene is possibly TRBD1 (6 bases). The CDR3 runs to 16 residues. V was clipped by 2 bases and J by 5 bases, with 19 bases between them. Germline V lookup: CDR1 SGHDT, CDR2 YYEEEE. CDR3 in DNA: TGTGCCAGCAGCTTACAGGGCTCTATAAAGAGAACTGAAGCTTTCTTT. It translates to CASSLQGSIKRTEAFF.

This clone occurred once. This chain uses TRBV5-1 with TRBJ2-1; 8 bases match TRBD1. The CDR3 covers 16 residues. Unmatched junction bases numbered 8, after V lost 0 bases and J lost 6 bases. Germline V gene data show CDR1 as SGHRS and CDR2 as YFSETQ. The DNA for the CDR3 is TGCGCCAGCAGCTTGGTGGTTAAACAGGGGGGCAATGAGCAGTTCTTC. Protein sequence: CASSLVVKQGGNEQFF. The entire variable domain, with the rest obtained from reference TRBV5-1 and TRBJ2-1, is as follows: KAGVTQTPRYLIKTRGQQVTLSCSPISGHRSVSWYQQTPGQGLQFLFEYFSETQRNKGNFPGRFSGRQFSNSRSEMNVSTLELGDSALYLCASSLVVKQGGNEQFFGPGTRLTVL.

The genes are TRBV27 and TRBJ2-4; no definite D call. The CDR3 has 13 residues. From germline, CDR1 is MNHEY and CDR2 SMNVEV (reference sequence). The V gene lost 3 bases and the J gene lost 8 bases, with 11 bases spanning the gap. DNA of the CDR3: TGTGCCAGCAGTTTCCGTCTCCCCGACATTCAGTACTTC. It translates to CASSFRLPDIQYF.

This clone was picked up many times. The chain combines TRBV10-3 with TRBJ2-5; 9 nucleotides align to TRBD2. The CDR3 contains 16 residues. Germline CDR1 and CDR2: ENHRY and SYGVKD. The V gene end was trimmed by 5 bases and the J gene end by 2 bases; junction bases not matched to a gene: 9. CDR3 DNA sequence: TGTGCCATCAGTCCCAGTTTAGCGGGAGTACAAGAGACCCAGTACTTC. As protein: CAISPSLAGVQETQYF.

In its sample, this clone was seen once. The genes are TRBV28 and TRBJ1-5; D is ambiguous. V dropped 5 bases and J dropped 2 bases, with 13 bases sitting between them. The CDR3 loop spans 15 amino acids. Looked up from germline, CDR1 is MDHEN and CDR2 is SYDVKM. The CDR3 here is CASSTLGGGNQPQHF. In DNA form, the CDR3 reads TGTGCCAGCAGTACCTTAGGCGGGGGCAATCAGCCCCAGCATTTT.

This chain uses TRBV7-3 with TRBJ1-1; perhaps TRBD1 as D (6 bases). CDR1 is SGHTA, CDR2 FQGTGA, per germline. The CDR3 length is 14 residues. The V and J ends lost 6 bases and 4 bases respectively, with 15 bases between them. The CDR3 DNA reads as TGTGCCAGCAGTCCGAAGGGGGTTAGCACTGAAGCTTTCTTT. It codes for CASSPKGVSTEAFF.

V and J are TRBV28 and TRBJ1-4; possibly TRBD1 for D (6 bases). The CDR3 is 15 residues long. CDR1 and CDR2 (germline): MDHEN, SYDVKM. V lost 3 bases, J lost 8 bases, and 16 bases lay in between. The CDR3 protein is CASSFVQGSGEKLFF. The CDR3 coding sequence is TGTGCCAGCAGTTTCGTCCAGGGGTCTGGAGAAAAACTGTTTTTT.

This CDR3 reads CASSFAGGNTEAFF. The CDR3 coding sequence is TGTGCCAGCAGCTTCGCGGGGGGGAACACTGAAGCTTTCTTT. V usage is TRBV11-1 and J usage is TRBJ1-1, with D possibly TRBD1 on 5 matching bases. The CDR3 consists of 14 residues. Looked up from germline, CDR1 is SGHAT and CDR2 is FQDESV (reference sequence). V lost 3 bases and J 1 base, leaving 9 bases between the germline ends.

The chain combines TRBV19 with TRBJ1-1; D might be TRBD1 (5 bases). Germline lookup yields CDR1 LNHDA and CDR2 SQIVND (reference sequence). The length of the CDR3 is 13 residues. V lost 7 bases and J lost 4, with 13 bases in between. CDR3 nucleotides: TGTGCCAGTATTCGCCAGGGCGGCACTGAAGCTTTCTTT. Translated: CASIRQGGTEAFF.

This rearrangement joins TRBV2 to TRBJ1-2; TRBD1 matches at 9 bases. This CDR3 has 13 amino acids. V was clipped by 7 bases and J by 3 bases; unmatched bases: 3. Germline CDR1 and CDR2: SNHLY and FYNNEI. The CDR3 sequence: CASKRDRDYGYTF. DNA for the CDR3: TGTGCCAGCAAGCGGGACAGGGACTATGGCTACACCTTC. The complete variable domain, with remaining parts taken from reference TRBV2 and TRBJ1-2, reads EPEVTQTPSHQVTQMGQEVILRCVPISNHLYFYWYRQILGQKVEFLVSFYNNEISEKSEIFDDQFSVERPDGSNFTLKIRSTKLEDSAMYFCASKRDRDYGYTFGSGTRLTVV.

The chain joins TRBV19 to TRBJ2-7; D is possibly TRBD1 (6 bases). The CDR3 covers 13 residues. CDR1 LNHDA and CDR2 SQIVND come from the germline V gene (reference sequence). The V end lost 7 bases, the J end lost 6 bases, and 16 bases lay between the germline ends. CDR3 sequence (DNA): TGTGCCAGTACCCGGACAGAGCTCAGCGAGCAGTACTTC. It translates to CASTRTELSEQYF. Combining the CDR3 with reference TRBV19 and TRBJ2-7 gives the whole variable domain DGGITQSPKYLFRKEGQNVTLSCEQNLNHDAMYWYRQDPGQGLRLIYYSQIVNDFQKGDIAEGYSVSREKKESFPLTVTSAQKNPTAFYLCASTRTELSEQYFGPGTRLTVT.

The rearrangement uses TRBV25-1 and TRBJ2-5; D is uncertain. Germline V gene data show CDR1 as MGHDK and CDR2 as SYGVNS. This CDR3 comprises 14 residues. V was cut by 1 base and J by 3 bases, with 9 bases left in between. This CDR3 is CASSELASEETQYF. The CDR3, as DNA: TGTGCCAGCAGTGAATTGGCCAGCGAAGAGACCCAGTACTTC.

The table lists this clone with a count of one. V usage is TRBV19 and J usage is TRBJ2-7, with D tentatively TRBD1 (5 bases). The V gene lost 1 base and the J gene lost 3 bases, with 13 bases spanning the gap. CDR3 length equals 15 residues. Germline V lookup: CDR1 LNHDA, CDR2 SQIVND (reference sequence). CDR3: CASSIAGQSVYEQYF. CDR3 sequence (DNA): TGTGCCAGTAGTATAGCAGGGCAAAGCGTCTACGAGCAGTACTTC.

This rearrangement joins TRBV7-9 to TRBJ2-7, with 8 bases that match TRBD2. Per germline, CDR1 SEHNR and CDR2 FQNEAQ (reference sequence). The CDR3 contains 12 residues. V lost 11 bases to trimming and J lost 3 bases; unmatched junction nucleotides: 6. The CDR3 loop reads CAWVAGNYEQYF. CDR3 in DNA: TGTGCCTGGGTAGCGGGAAACTACGAGCAGTACTTC.

The chain links TRBV6-5 to TRBJ2-2; no firm D call. The CDR3 runs to 15 residues. Germline V gene sequence: CDR1 MNHEY, CDR2 SVGAGI. V lost 4 bases, J lost 0 bases, and 9 bases lay in between. The CDR3 region is CASSSLPSNTGELFF. The CDR3 DNA sequence: TGTGCCAGCAGTTCCCTCCCTTCGAACACCGGGGAGCTGTTTTTT.